The 20 T cell receptor beta chains in this list originate from one sample, sequenced in a study of blood T cell repertoires in COVID-19. Sequenced by immunoSEQ multiplex PCR; TCRdb stores in-frame clones only, minus some. The table records 220,000 or so clones, roughly 80% of them present only once. The source material was peripheral blood. These receptor sequences come from a man aged 30 to 39 with active or convalescent COVID-19.

The chain is built from TRBV30 and TRBJ2-5; 9 bases are a match to TRBD1. The CDR3 length is 14 residues. The junction had 4 bases not matched to a gene; V was cut back by 3 bases and J by 2 bases. Germline V gene data show CDR1 as GTSNPN and CDR2 as SVGIG (reference sequence). The CDR3 protein is CAWRTGGWQETQYF. DNA for the CDR3: TGTGCCTGGAGGACAGGGGGGTGGCAAGAGACCCAGTACTTC.

This chain links TRBV7-2 with TRBJ2-1; D unresolved. V was trimmed by 1 base and J by 6 bases, leaving 13 bases between them. The CDR3 is 15 residues long. Germline V gene lookup returns CDR1 SGHTA and CDR2 FQGNSA. CDR3 sequence reads: CASSLERRAGNEQFF. The CDR3 coding sequence is TGTGCCAGCAGCTTAGAACGGCGCGCAGGCAATGAGCAGTTCTTC. The full variable domain, rest sourced from reference TRBV7-2 and TRBJ2-1, is GAGVSQSPSNKVTEKGKDVELRCDPISGHTALYWYRQSLGQGLEFLIYFQGNSAPDKSGLPSDRFSAERTGGSVSTLTIQRTQQEDSAVYLCASSLERRAGNEQFFGPGTRLTVL.

The rearrangement uses TRBV29-1 and TRBJ1-1; D is unclear. Germline values: CDR1 SQVTM, CDR2 ANQGSEA. The CDR3 extends over 14 amino acids. Trimming cost V 1 base and J 0 bases, with 9 bases left between them. CDR3 loop: CSVEASQVNTEAFF. DNA for the CDR3: TGCAGCGTTGAAGCCTCACAAGTGAACACTGAAGCTTTCTTT.

The CDR3 region is CAWRPMGLQQGRPVNGYTF. The DNA of the CDR3 is TGTGCCTGGAGACCCATGGGCCTACAACAGGGTCGGCCCGTCAATGGCTACACCTTC. This chain joins TRBV30 and TRBJ1-2; maybe TRBD1 (6 bases). This CDR3 has 19 residues. V lost 3 bases and J 6 bases, leaving 32 bases between the germline ends. Germline assignment: CDR1 GTSNPN and CDR2 SVGIG (reference sequence). Full variable domain (rest looked up from reference TRBV30 and TRBJ1-2): SQTIHQWPATLVQPVGSPLSLECTVEGTSNPNLYWYRQAAGRGLQLLFYSVGIGQISSEVPQNLSASRPQDRQFILSSKKLLLSDSGFYLCAWRPMGLQQGRPVNGYTFGSGTRLTVV.

The chain uses TRBV4-2 and TRBJ2-1, with 10 bases matching TRBD2. This CDR3 contains 21 residues. Germline loops: CDR1 LGHNA, CDR2 YNFKEQ. V lost 0 bases and J lost 0; bases outside the gene matches: 14. CDR3 DNA sequence: TGTGCCAGCAGCCAAGATGCATTTGGGCTAGCGGGAGAGAGCTCCTACAATGAGCAGTTCTTC. Protein product: CASSQDAFGLAGESSYNEQFF.

This chain connects TRBV6-5 to TRBJ2-5; no clear D gene. V was trimmed by 4 bases and J by 7 bases, leaving 10 bases between them. Germline V gene data show CDR1 as MNHEY and CDR2 as SVGAGI. The CDR3 loop spans 12 amino acids. The chain's CDR3 is CASSSDSGTQYF. DNA of the CDR3: TGTGCCAGCAGTTCCGACTCGGGGACCCAGTACTTC.

Only one count was recorded for this clone. The chain couples TRBV28 to TRBJ2-4; D perhaps matches TRBD1 (6 bases). V lost 3 bases and J lost 7, with 16 bases in between. CDR1 and CDR2 from the germline V gene are MDHEN and SYDVKM. The CDR3 extends over 15 amino acids. This CDR3 is CASSFVGASRNIQYF. In DNA, the CDR3 is TGTGCCAGCAGTTTTGTGGGGGCCTCCAGGAACATTCAGTACTTC.

The chain employs TRBV6-1 and TRBJ2-2; 11 bases line up with TRBD1. This CDR3 is built from 16 residues. Losses at the gene ends were 1 base for V and 7 bases for J; bases not matched to a gene: 5. Germline lookup yields CDR1 MNHNS and CDR2 SASEGT. CDR3 nucleotide sequence: TGTGCCAGCAGTGAAGGGACAGGGGGCGCGAACGGGGAGCTGTTTTTT. Its translation is CASSEGTGGANGELFF.

This clone was counted a single time. The chain uses TRBV28 and TRBJ2-5; D remains unclear. Germline CDR1 reads MDHEN; CDR2 reads SYDVKM. The V gene lost 5 bases and the J gene lost 5 bases, with 15 bases spanning the gap. This CDR3 has 14 amino acids. Here the CDR3 DNA reads TGTGCCAGCAGTCTCCCCCTCTCCGGGGAGACCCAGTACTTC. It yields the protein CASSLPLSGETQYF.

This clone was seen a handful of times. The chain joins TRBV7-2 to TRBJ2-5, with TRBD2 matching over 11 bases. From germline, CDR1 is SGHTA and CDR2 FQGNSA. The CDR3 extends over 16 amino acids. Trimming removed 5 bases from V and 3 bases from J; junction bases left unmatched: 8. The CDR3 nucleotides are TGTGCCAGCAGCCCCAGGACTAGCGGGTATGAAGAGACCCAGTACTTC. Protein product: CASSPRTSGYEETQYF.

The V and J genes are TRBV18 and TRBJ2-6; weak D call: TRBD1 (5 bases). The CDR3 is 15 residues long. V lost 8 bases, J lost 3 bases, and 14 bases lay in between. Germline loops: CDR1 KGHSH, CDR2 LQKENI. This CDR3 is CASTISGRGANVLTF. In nucleotides, the CDR3 is TGTGCCAGCACGATCTCAGGGCGTGGGGCCAACGTCCTGACTTTC.

This clone was observed once. The chain recombines TRBV6-2 or TRBV6-3 with TRBJ2-3; 7 bases are shared with TRBD2. This CDR3 comprises 16 residues. CDR1 and CDR2 (germline): MNHEY, SVGEGT. J lost 2 bases, V lost 5 bases, and 10 bases had no gene match. The CDR3 DNA sequence: TGTGCCAGCAGTGGAGAGACTAGCCGGAACACAGATACGCAGTATTTT. Its translation is CASSGETSRNTDTQYF.

The rearrangement links TRBV6-5 to TRBJ2-7, with D possibly being TRBD1 (6 bases). The CDR3 is made up of 13 amino acids. V gave up 6 bases and J gave up 6 bases, with 15 bases separating them. Germline V lookup: CDR1 MNHEY, CDR2 SVGAGI. The CDR3 protein is CASRNPTGREQYF. CDR3 bases: TGTGCCAGCAGAAACCCTACAGGGCGCGAGCAGTACTTC.

The V call is TRBV18, the J call TRBJ1-1, with D tentatively TRBD1 (5 bases). V dropped 4 bases and J dropped 0 bases, with 9 bases sitting between them. Germline V gene data show CDR1 as KGHSH and CDR2 as LQKENI. The CDR3 totals 14 residues. The CDR3 DNA sequence: TGTGCCAGCTCACTAGGAGGGGTGAACACTGAAGCTTTCTTT. This translates into CASSLGGVNTEAFF. The entire variable domain, with the rest obtained from reference TRBV18 and TRBJ1-1, is as follows: NAGVMQNPRHLVRRRGQEARLRCSPMKGHSHVYWYRQLPEEGLKFMVYLQKENIIDESGMPKERFSAEFPKEGPSILRIQQVVRGDSAAYFCASSLGGVNTEAFFGQGTRLTVV.

The rearrangement uses TRBV30 and TRBJ1-2; D gene uncertain. The ends were cut back, 8 bases at V and 1 base at J, with 11 bases in the middle. The CDR3 spans 12 residues. Per the germline V gene, CDR1 is GTSNPN and CDR2 is SVGIG (reference sequence). The CDR3 sequence: CAPTGDNYGYTF. In DNA form, the CDR3 reads TGTGCCCCGACCGGAGATAACTATGGCTACACCTTC.

This chain connects TRBV4-3 to TRBJ2-7; D is perhaps TRBD2 (5 bases). Germline values: CDR1 LGHNA, CDR2 YSLEER. V lost 1 base and J 2 bases, leaving 12 bases between the germline ends. The CDR3 contains 15 residues. CDR3 protein: CASSQAAGVTYEQYF. CDR3 nucleotides: TGCGCCAGCAGCCAAGCCGCGGGTGTTACCTACGAGCAGTACTTC.

The J gene is TRBJ1-5, the V gene TRBV28; TRBD1 agrees at 10 bases. The CDR3 runs 15 residues. Germline lookup yields CDR1 MDHEN and CDR2 SYDVKM. V was pared by 6 bases and J by 2 bases, with 4 bases of the junction left unmatched. CDR3 loop: CASRYGTGGNQPQHF. The CDR3 coding sequence is TGTGCCAGCAGATACGGGACAGGGGGCAATCAGCCCCAGCATTTT.

The chain carries TRBV5-1 and TRBJ2-7, with a possible D match to TRBD1 (5 bases). Trimming removed 0 bases at V and 7 bases at J, with 11 bases between. In germline, CDR1 is SGHRS, CDR2 YFSETQ. The CDR3 sequence is 13 residues long. CDR3 DNA: TGCGCCAGCAGCTTGGGACAGACCGTTGAGCAGTACTTC. Its translation: CASSLGQTVEQYF. Full variable domain (remainder filled in from reference TRBV5-1 and TRBJ2-7): KAGVTQTPRYLIKTRGQQVTLSCSPISGHRSVSWYQQTPGQGLQFLFEYFSETQRNKGNFPGRFSGRQFSNSRSEMNVSTLELGDSALYLCASSLGQTVEQYFGPGTRLTVT.

The rearrangement uses TRBV9 and TRBJ1-1, with TRBD1 matching 9 bases. This CDR3 has 13 amino acids. After removal of 3 bases from V and 10 bases from J, the junction contained 7 bases not matched to a gene. Germline CDR1 reads SGDLS; CDR2 reads YYNGEE. CDR3 residues: CASSAEQGARAFF. Here the CDR3 DNA reads TGTGCCAGCAGCGCCGAACAGGGGGCGAGAGCTTTCTTT. The complete variable domain, with remaining parts taken from reference TRBV9 and TRBJ1-1, reads DSGVTQTPKHLITATGQRVTLRCSPRSGDLSVYWYQQSLDQGLQFLIQYYNGEERAKGNILERFSAQQFPDLHSELNLSSLELGDSALYFCASSAEQGARAFFGQGTRLTVV.

The V call is TRBV18, the J call TRBJ2-5; D is perhaps TRBD2 (5 bases). The V and J ends lost 3 bases and 4 bases respectively, with 12 bases between them. From germline, CDR1 is KGHSH and CDR2 LQKENI. The CDR3 is 14 amino acids. CDR3 protein: CASSPPGSTETQYF. CDR3 DNA sequence: TGTGCCAGCTCACCGCCGGGGTCTACAGAGACCCAGTACTTC.